This T cell receptor (beta chain) originates from a study of blood T cell repertoires in COVID-19. Overall study context: In each case, the material was cDNA or gDNA derived from T cells, B-cell-depleted T cells, or PBMCs.

With V trimmed by 2 bases and J by 2 bases, 13 bases remained unmatched. The CDR3 is made up of 19 amino acids. Germline-derived CDR1 and CDR2 are MDHEN and SYDVKM. Original handling: For nucleated cells, counts were estimated from reference gene primer amplification. Generated by immunoSEQ multiplex PCR, the TCRdb table keeps only in-frame clones and is missing some. D and trimming come from the DNA, and the V and J calls and clone size come from that table. The table lists fewer than 300,000 clones, approximately 90% of them singletons, with less than 20% in the top ten. Participants spanned ages about 18 to 100 years and resided in roughly 26 US areas. Resolution of symptoms, clearance, or two negative PCRs was present in recovered Cohort 3 donors.

The rearrangement links TRBV28 to TRBJ2-3, with 10 bases identical to TRBD2. This clonotype was sampled from a man aged 18 to 30 who had recovered from COVID-19. Source material: PBMCs or T cells enriched from blood (not recorded which). The CDR3 DNA reads TGTGCCAGCAGTTTAGTTGGTAGCGGGGGGATTACACCCACAGATACGCAGTATTTT. Encoded protein: CASSLVGSGGITPTDTQYF. The full variable domain, with the rest looked up from reference TRBV28 and TRBJ2-3, is DVKVTQSSRYLVKRTGEKVFLECVQDMDHENMFWYRQDPGLGLRLIYFSYDVKMKEKGDIPEGYSVSREKKERFSLILESASTNQTSMYLCASSLVGSGGITPTDTQYFGPGTRLTVL.